The clone carrying this T cell receptor beta chain has just one count. Its antigen is as yet unknown. This sample is drawn from a study of cytomegalovirus exposure and HLA in healthy donors. In the study overall: Unique TCR beta sequences numbering about 100 million came from roughly 180 million T cells in an earlier analysis.

Both 60 Vbeta primers and 13 Jbeta primers went into the PCR. Clones were sequenced by immunoSEQ multiplex PCR, and TCRdb holds only the in-frame ones, with some missing. The table records approximately 77,000 clones, roughly four fifths of them present only once. The study, taken as a whole, reports: A later analysis reportedly found fewer N-insertions in an Asian-associated ancestry cluster than the approximately 700-donor mean. Reportedly, TCR beta sequences accurately predicted HLA-A and HLA-B alleles in most subjects.

Germline assignment: CDR1 MNHNS and CDR2 SASEGT. CDR3 length: 15 residues. V dropped 4 bases and J dropped 3; count of bases not matched to a gene: 8. This TCR was sampled from a male donor in good health and CMV-seropositive. The sample was PBMCs. This sequence joins TRBV6-1 and TRBJ1-1, with 7 bases fitting TRBD1. The CDR3 spells CASSARARGYTEAFF. Written as DNA, the CDR3 is TGTGCCAGCAGTGCCCGGGCCAGGGGGTACACTGAAGCTTTCTTT.